The 31 T cell receptor beta chains below were found in one sample sequenced in a study of patients and donors after allogeneic stem cell transplantation. TCRdb ran MiXCR on the RT-PCR reads and lists one entry per CDR3 protein. Of around 150,000 distinct CDR3 sequences in the sample, 37% were seen once. The sample taken for sequencing was blood, either unsorted or a sorted T cell fraction (not recorded which). The receptors were sampled from a human donor who was either an allogeneic HSCT recipient or a stem cell or donor lymphocyte infusion donor (not recorded which). It is not recorded whose cells these are; they may come from a transplant donor.

V usage is TRBV30 and J usage is TRBJ2-2; the D gene is possibly TRBD2 (6 bases). This CDR3 is built from 13 residues. V was trimmed by 3 bases and J by 3 bases, leaving 8 bases between them. Germline V CDR1 and CDR2: GTSNPN, SVGIG (reference sequence). CDR3 residues: CAWRLAYTGELFF. CDR3 nucleotides: TGTGCCTGGAGACTAGCTTACACCGGGGAGCTGTTTTTT.

The J gene is TRBJ2-2, the V gene TRBV9; D gene ambiguous. Germline-derived CDR1 and CDR2 are SGDLS and YYNGEE. The V and J ends lost 0 bases and 5 bases respectively, with 8 bases between them. The CDR3 runs to 14 residues. This CDR3 is CASSVDGYTGELFF. CDR3 bases: TGTGCCAGCAGCGTAGATGGGTATACCGGGGAGCTGTTTTTT.

The chain is built from TRBV12-3 or TRBV12-4 and TRBJ2-3; tentatively, D is TRBD2 (6 bases). The CDR3 spans 14 residues. V lost 4 bases, J lost 6 bases, and 14 bases lay in between. The DNA of the CDR3 is TGTGCCAGCAGTTCGGGCGGGGCATGGGATACGCAGTATTTT. Its protein product is CASSSGGAWDTQYF.

Only a few counts were recorded for this clonotype. This chain uses TRBV10-3 with TRBJ1-4; possible D gene TRBD1, 5 bases. Germline CDR1 ENHRY, CDR2 SYGVKD. This CDR3 has 13 amino acids. Trimming took 6 bases from V and 5 from J, leaving 10 bases between them. The CDR3 coding sequence is TGTGCCATCAGAGGACACGAAAATGAAAAACTGTTTTTT. Amino acids: CAIRGHENEKLFF.

This clonotype was seen a handful of times. This chain connects TRBV20-1 to TRBJ1-4; 11 positions match TRBD1. The CDR3 runs 19 residues. The ends lost 3 bases at V and 5 bases at J; junction bases unmatched: 17. CDR1 and CDR2 from the germline V gene are DFQATT and SNEGSKA (reference sequence). This chain's CDR3 is CSARPTWTGGEEGNEKLFF. In DNA form, the CDR3 reads TGCAGTGCTAGGCCCACGTGGACAGGGGGCGAGGAGGGGAATGAAAAACTGTTTTTT.

The chain is built from TRBV9 and TRBJ2-2, with D possibly TRBD1 on 5 matching bases. Trimming took off 3 bases at V and 6 bases at J, with 18 bases between the two ends. The CDR3 contains 16 residues. Germline assignment: CDR1 SGDLS and CDR2 YYNGEE. This CDR3 reads CASSGTTDNSAGELFF. CDR3 nucleotides: TGTGCCAGCAGCGGGACGACGGACAACTCCGCCGGGGAGCTGTTTTTT.

This clonotype was seen repeatedly, ten times or more. The J gene is TRBJ1-5, the V gene TRBV12-3 or TRBV12-4; 8 bases map to TRBD1. V gave up 6 bases and J gave up 2 bases; unmatched junction bases: 3. The CDR3 is made up of 14 amino acids. This CDR3 reads CASSPGQGNQPQHF. The DNA of the CDR3 is TGTGCCAGCAGCCCGGGACAGGGCAATCAGCCCCAGCATTTT.

CDR3 sequence (DNA): TGTGCCAGCAGGTGGGGGCAGCAAGAGACCCAGTACTTC. Translated, it gives CASRWGQQETQYF. The gene calls are TRBV7-9 and TRBJ2-5, with a tentative D call TRBD1 (6 bases). V lost 6 bases and J lost 2, with 10 bases in between. This CDR3 is 13 amino acids long. Germline V lookup: CDR1 SEHNR, CDR2 FQNEAQ (reference sequence).

The rearrangement links TRBV7-3 to TRBJ2-3, with TRBD1 matching 9 bases. The CDR3 contains 17 residues. Germline CDR1 and CDR2: SGHTA and FQGTGA. V was pared by 4 bases and J by 6 bases, with 14 bases of the junction left unmatched. The CDR3 protein is CASSSVGGQGFGDTQYF. The CDR3 DNA is TGTGCCAGCAGCTCGGTAGGGGGACAGGGCTTCGGTGATACGCAGTATTTT. The whole variable domain, remainder taken from reference TRBV7-3 and TRBJ2-3, is GAGVSQTPSNKVTEKGKYVELRCDPISGHTALYWYRQSLGQGPEFLIYFQGTGAADDSGLPNDRFFAVRPEGSVSTLKIQRTERGDSAVYLCASSSVGGQGFGDTQYFGPGTRLTVL.

This clonotype turned up a few times. The chain combines TRBV12-3 or TRBV12-4 with TRBJ1-6, with D perhaps TRBD1 (5 bases). The CDR3 runs 16 residues. Between the trimmed V and J ends, which lost 4 bases and 3 bases, there was a span of 13 bases. CDR3 nucleotides: TGTGCCAGCAGTTATGGGGGAACCATCTATAATTCACCCCTCCACTTT. Amino acids: CASSYGGTIYNSPLHF.

The V call is TRBV12-3 or TRBV12-4, the J call TRBJ1-2; 10 nucleotides agree with TRBD1. Trimming took 1 base from V and 4 from J; bases not matched to a gene: 3. The CDR3 spans 15 residues. This CDR3 reads CASSLGDRGGYGYTF. CDR3 DNA: TGTGCCAGCAGTTTAGGGGACAGGGGAGGCTATGGCTACACCTTC.

V usage is TRBV4-3 and J usage is TRBJ1-1, with D unresolved. This CDR3 has 13 amino acids. V lost 4 bases, J lost 6 bases, and 12 bases lay in between. The germline gives CDR1 LGHNA, CDR2 YSLEER. The CDR3 loop reads CASSRPGLPEAFF. The CDR3 bases are TGCGCCAGCAGCCGACCGGGTCTACCTGAAGCTTTCTTT.

As regards this clonotype: Relative to the germline gene, one junction end is altered; a read error may explain this. The chain links TRBV12-3 or TRBV12-4 to TRBJ1-2, with unresolved D. CDR3 length: 14 amino acids. CDR3 DNA: TGTACCAGCAGTTTACCAACGAGATCTGGTGGCTACACCTTC. This sequence encodes CTSSLPTRSGGYTF.

The chain joins TRBV25-1 to TRBJ2-2; no reliable D call. Deletions cut 6 bases from V and 5 bases from J, with 16 bases between. The CDR3 runs to 15 residues. Per germline, CDR1 MGHDK and CDR2 SYGVNS. The CDR3 here is CASSPIDSITGELFF. CDR3 coding DNA: TGTGCCAGCAGCCCAATCGACTCGATTACCGGGGAGCTGTTTTTT.

This clonotype occurred a few times. J is TRBJ1-2 and V is TRBV2; 9 bases line up with TRBD1. CDR1 SNHLY and CDR2 FYNNEI come from the germline V gene. V shed 7 bases and J 4 bases; nucleotides not matched to a gene: 10. The CDR3 loop spans 15 amino acids. CDR3 amino acids: CASIPGTGFGYGYTF. The DNA for the CDR3 is TGTGCCAGCATCCCCGGGACAGGGTTCGGCTATGGCTACACCTTC.

The chain links TRBV12-3 or TRBV12-4 to TRBJ2-6, with TRBD1 matching over 8 bases. This CDR3 has 16 residues. The J segment lost 0 bases and the V segment lost 7 bases, leaving 5 bases of the junction unmatched. CDR3 coding DNA: TGTGCCAGCATTCCGGGACAGGTCTCTGGGGCCAACGTCCTGACTTTC. It codes for CASIPGQVSGANVLTF.

V is TRBV29-1 and J is TRBJ1-1; TRBD1 might be the D (5 bases). This CDR3 is built from 13 residues. Germline CDR1 SQVTM, CDR2 ANQGSEA. The V end lost 8 bases, the J end lost 0 bases, and 13 bases lay between the germline ends. Here the CDR3 reads CSSGAGMNTEAFF. The CDR3 coding sequence is TGCAGCTCCGGCGCAGGGATGAACACTGAAGCTTTCTTT.

This clonotype was counted a few times. The chain carries TRBV6-5 and TRBJ1-5, with TRBD1 identical over 8 bases. The CDR3 loop spans 15 amino acids. Trimming took 4 bases from V and 9 from J; bases not matched to a gene: 11. The germline CDR1 and CDR2 sequences are MNHEY and SVGAGI. DNA of the CDR3: TGTGCCAGCAGTTCGTCCCCAGCCGGGACAGGGCCCCAGCATTTT. It is translated as CASSSSPAGTGPQHF.

This clonotype was seen only a few times. This chain connects TRBV12-3 or TRBV12-4 to TRBJ1-6, with D possibly being TRBD1 (5 bases). This CDR3 is 12 amino acids long. V was trimmed by 4 bases and J by 10 bases, leaving 8 bases between them. CDR3: CASSWGRSPLHF. DNA for the CDR3: TGTGCCAGCAGTTGGGGACGGTCACCCCTCCACTTT.

CDR3: CSVGGLGTGELFF. CDR3 bases: TGCAGCGTTGGGGGCTTAGGGACCGGGGAGCTGTTTTTT. The V and J genes are TRBV29-1 and TRBJ2-2; TRBD1 might be the D (5 bases). V was shortened by 4 bases and J by 5 bases, with 11 bases between the two germline ends. Germline V gene lookup returns CDR1 SQVTM and CDR2 ANQGSEA. This CDR3 contains 13 residues.

This clonotype was seen a few times. The chain couples TRBV30 to TRBJ2-3; D call uncertain. The V gene's germline CDR1 is GTSNPN and CDR2 SVGIG (reference sequence). The CDR3 consists of 12 residues. CDR3: CARASVTDTQYF. CDR3 bases: TGTGCTAGAGCGAGTGTGACAGATACGCAGTATTTT.

The chain employs TRBV27 and TRBJ1-2; D is unresolved. This CDR3 contains 15 residues. With 6 bases removed from V and 3 bases from J, the gap between germline ends came to 17 bases. Germline V gene lookup returns CDR1 MNHEY and CDR2 SMNVEV (reference sequence). The CDR3 reads CASRSRPFADYGYTF. The CDR3 DNA sequence: TGTGCCAGCAGATCAAGACCATTCGCGGACTATGGCTACACCTTC.

This clonotype was detected a few times. The DNA of the CDR3 is TGTGCCAGCAGTTTAGTAGCGGCAAGCTCCTACAATGAGCAGTTCTTC. Translated: CASSLVAASSYNEQFF. This rearrangement joins TRBV12-3 or TRBV12-4 to TRBJ2-1; weak D call: TRBD2 (6 bases). V was trimmed by 1 base and J by 0 bases, leaving 10 bases between them. The CDR3 is made up of 16 amino acids.

This clonotype was seen only a few times. The V gene is TRBV9, the J gene TRBJ1-6, with 9 bases identical to TRBD1. V was pared by 0 bases and J by 10 bases, with 5 bases of the junction left unmatched. Per germline, CDR1 SGDLS and CDR2 YYNGEE. CDR3 length: 15 residues. The CDR3 sequence: CASSVGGQGESPLHF. CDR3 coding DNA: TGTGCCAGCAGCGTAGGGGGACAGGGAGAATCACCCCTCCACTTT.

The chain carries TRBV5-6 and TRBJ2-1; 8 positions match TRBD1. J gave up 6 bases and V 7 bases, and 6 bases lay outside the gene matches. The CDR3 runs to 13 residues. From germline, CDR1 is SGHDT and CDR2 YYEEEE. CDR3 protein: CASGQGSVNEQFF. Here the CDR3 DNA reads TGTGCCAGCGGACAGGGTTCGGTCAATGAGCAGTTCTTC.

J is TRBJ2-5 and V is TRBV4-2; TRBD2 aligns across 7 bases. V trimming: 2 bases; J trimming: 3 bases; junction bases outside the gene matches: 6. CDR1 and CDR2 (germline): LGHNA, YNFKEQ. CDR3 length: 15 residues. This CDR3 reads CASSQRTRPEETQYF. The CDR3 DNA is TGTGCCAGCAGCCAACGGACTAGGCCCGAAGAGACCCAGTACTTC.

This chain connects TRBV20-1 to TRBJ1-5, with D unresolved. In germline, CDR1 is DFQATT, CDR2 SNEGSKA (reference sequence). Trimming shortened V by 2 bases and J by 2 bases, and 13 bases separated the two germline ends. This CDR3 region has 15 residues. The CDR3 DNA reads TGCAGTGCTAGAATCCCAGCCGGAGGCAATCAGCCCCAGCATTTT. Protein sequence: CSARIPAGGNQPQHF.

This clonotype appeared a few times. The chain joins TRBV25-1 to TRBJ2-7; 12 bases line up with TRBD1. The J segment lost 0 bases and the V segment lost 6 bases, leaving 15 bases of the junction unmatched. The CDR3 totals 19 residues. From germline, CDR1 is MGHDK and CDR2 SYGVNS. CDR3 sequence (DNA): TGTGCCAGCAGAGAAGGGACAGGGGGCGTCCGAGGGGACTCCTACGAGCAGTACTTC. Its translation: CASREGTGGVRGDSYEQYF.

The chain combines TRBV12-3 or TRBV12-4 with TRBJ2-1; 8 bases align to TRBD1. Germline trimming cut 3 bases from V and 8 bases from J; bases unmatched to any gene: 6. CDR3 length equals 14 residues. CDR3 sequence reads: CASSLLQGVDEQFF. The CDR3 DNA sequence: TGTGCCAGCAGTTTGTTACAGGGGGTGGATGAGCAGTTCTTC.

The chain recombines TRBV10-3 with TRBJ2-7; D is possibly TRBD1 or TRBD2 (5 bases each). V lost 2 bases and J 1 base, leaving 9 bases between the germline ends. The CDR3 is made up of 14 amino acids. CDR1 is ENHRY, CDR2 SYGVKD, per germline. The CDR3 loop reads CAISEEGKSYEQYV. CDR3 DNA: TGTGCCATCAGTGAGGAGGGGAAATCCTACGAGCAGTACGTC.

This clonotype showed up just a few times. V is TRBV20-1 and J is TRBJ1-1, with D perhaps TRBD1 (5 bases). In germline, CDR1 is DFQATT, CDR2 SNEGSKA (reference sequence). V lost 6 bases and J lost 3, with 23 bases in between. This CDR3 has 16 residues. DNA of the CDR3: TGCAGTGCGTTCAGGGTTTTCGGGGGGAGCGACACTGAAGCTTTCTTT. Protein sequence: CSAFRVFGGSDTEAFF.